The clone carrying this T cell receptor beta chain was seen at least ten times. The data are from a study of T-cell reconstitution after alpha-beta-depleted transplantation in children. TCRbeta library construction was performed incorporating unique molecular identifiers. One entry per CDR3 protein, called by TCRdb with MiXCR from the PCR reads. The sample carries a few hundred thousand distinct CDR3 sequences, roughly 9% recorded once. Specimen: PBMCs from the stem cell graft donor, collected from the stem cell graft. This clonotype originated in a human donor who donated a stem cell graft to a child with acute lymphoblastic leukemia.

The CDR3 DNA is TGTGCCAGCAGCTTAGGCAACTTGGGGCCTACCTACAATGAGCAGTTCTTC. Protein: CASSLGNLGPTYNEQFF. J is TRBJ2-1 and V is TRBV11-2; possible D gene TRBD1, 5 bases. The CDR3 spans 17 residues. CDR1 is SGHAT, CDR2 FQNNGV, per germline. The V gene lost 1 base and the J gene lost 2 bases, with 15 bases spanning the gap.